The next 14 T cell receptor beta chains were all read from a single sample in a study of blood T cell repertoires in COVID-19. Clones were read by immunoSEQ multiplex PCR, and TCRdb kept only the in-frame ones, dropping some. The sample gives 300,000 to 350,000 clones, 70% to 90% of which show up once; 2.2% is in the top ten. Source material: PBMCs or T cells enriched from blood (not recorded which). The receptor set was obtained from a man in his thirties or forties who had recovered from COVID-19.

The gene calls are TRBV19 and TRBJ1-1, with a possible D match to TRBD1 (6 bases). Germline V gene lookup returns CDR1 LNHDA and CDR2 SQIVND (reference sequence). CDR3 length: 14 residues. Trimming shortened V by 7 bases and J by 4 bases, and 16 bases separated the two germline ends. The CDR3 reads CASTPRGGATEAFF. The CDR3 nucleotides read TGTGCCAGTACCCCCCGAGGGGGGGCCACTGAAGCTTTCTTT.

The chain has TRBV2 and TRBJ2-5; a possible D gene is TRBD2 (6 bases). With 6 bases removed from V and 4 bases from J, the gap between germline ends came to 15 bases. The germline gives CDR1 SNHLY, CDR2 FYNNEI. This CDR3 region has 14 residues. Written as DNA, the CDR3 is TGTGCCAGCAGCCCGGACCTGGGGGGAGAGACCCAGTACTTC. As protein: CASSPDLGGETQYF.

The chain uses TRBV6-5 and TRBJ2-7, with a weak D call TRBD2 (6 bases). Trimming cost V 1 base and J 1 base, with 11 bases left between them. CDR3 length: 15 residues. Germline CDR1 is MNHEY and CDR2 is SVGAGI. The CDR3 spells CASSYFAGGSYEQYF. The CDR3 DNA follows: TGTGCCAGCAGTTACTTCGCTGGGGGGTCCTACGAGCAGTACTTC.

The genes are TRBV4-1 and TRBJ2-3, with 10 bases fitting TRBD1. V lost 4 bases to trimming and J lost 4 bases; unmatched junction nucleotides: 8. The germline V gene encodes CDR1 MGHRA and CDR2 YSYEKL. This CDR3 is built from 16 residues. DNA for the CDR3: TGCGCCAGCAGCCGCTCCCCCGGACAGGGGGCAGATACGCAGTATTTT. This sequence encodes CASSRSPGQGADTQYF.

Turning to this clone: Mismatch with germline at one junction end may stem from a read error. This chain uses TRBV2 with TRBJ1-5, with TRBD1 identical over 8 bases. CDR1 is SNHLY and CDR2 is FYNNEI in the germline V gene. This CDR3 spans 15 amino acids. The CDR3 DNA sequence: TGTGCCAGCAGCGAAGGACAGGGTGGCTATCAGCCCCAGCATTTT. Encoded protein: CASSEGQGGYQPQHF.

The chain combines TRBV5-3 with TRBJ1-6, with 8 bases that match TRBD1. TRBV5-3 carries the ORF label, with uncertain function. The CDR3 runs to 14 residues. The CDR3 sequence is CANPPGQDNSPLHF. The DNA for the CDR3 is TGTGCTAACCCCCCGGGACAGGATAATTCACCCCTCCACTTT.

V usage is TRBV19 and J usage is TRBJ2-2, with TRBD2 matching over 11 bases. Germline trimming cut 7 bases from V and 4 bases from J; bases unmatched to any gene: 11. Germline V gene lookup returns CDR1 LNHDA and CDR2 SQIVND (reference sequence). The CDR3 has 17 residues. CDR3 nucleotides: TGTGCCAGTACCCTACGTCGGCTAGCGGGGGGCACCGGGGAGCTGTTTTTT. Protein product: CASTLRRLAGGTGELFF.

The chain couples TRBV20-1 to TRBJ1-2; tentative D call: TRBD1 (6 bases). Germline V gives CDR1 DFQATT, CDR2 SNEGSKA (reference sequence). CDR3 length: 11 amino acids. V shed 6 bases and J shed 7 bases, with 12 bases lying between them. CDR3 in amino acids: CSAGTPVGYTF. In nucleotides, the CDR3 is TGCAGTGCCGGGACACCCGTTGGCTACACCTTC.

This chain uses TRBV5-4 with TRBJ2-3; tentative D call: TRBD2 (6 bases). CDR3 size: 14 residues. The V gene lost 0 bases and the J gene lost 4 bases, with 9 bases spanning the gap. In germline, CDR1 is SGHNT, CDR2 YYREEE (reference sequence). Here the CDR3 DNA reads TGTGCCAGCAGCTTGGTCAGCGGGCCAGATACGCAGTATTTT. This sequence encodes CASSLVSGPDTQYF.

This CDR3 is CATSGPDRVTEKLFF. The CDR3 nucleotides are TGTGCCACCAGCGGGCCCGACAGGGTCACCGAAAAACTGTTTTTT. The rearrangement links TRBV15 to TRBJ1-4; TRBD1 matches 7 bases. The CDR3 runs 15 residues. Germline loops: CDR1 LNHNV, CDR2 YYDKDF (reference sequence). V dropped 5 bases and J dropped 8; count of bases not matched to a gene: 11.

The chain links TRBV5-1 to TRBJ2-1, with TRBD2 identical over 11 bases. CDR1 and CDR2 from the germline V gene are SGHRS and YFSETQ. J was trimmed by 3 bases and V by 0 bases; bases with no gene match: 5. The CDR3 runs to 17 residues. DNA for the CDR3: TGCGCCAGCAGCTTGGGTACCACTAGCGGGGGCTACAATGAGCAGTTCTTC. This gives the protein CASSLGTTSGGYNEQFF.

This sequence joins TRBV5-5 and TRBJ1-1, with no clear D. The CDR3 totals 14 residues. Looked up from germline, CDR1 is SGHKS and CDR2 is YYEKEE (reference sequence). The germline V and J ends were trimmed by 4 bases and 3 bases, with 13 bases remaining between them. CDR3 amino acids: CASSALTVDTEAFF. In nucleotides, the CDR3 is TGTGCCAGCAGCGCATTAACAGTGGACACTGAAGCTTTCTTT. The full variable domain, completed using reference TRBV5-5 and TRBJ1-1, is DAGVTQSPTHLIKTRGQQVTLRCSPISGHKSVSWYQQVLGQGPQFIFQYYEKEERGRGNFPDRFSARQFPNYSSELNVNALLLGDSALYLCASSALTVDTEAFFGQGTRLTVV.

The chain joins TRBV19 to TRBJ2-3; TRBD2 is a possible D gene (7 bases). The CDR3 loop spans 15 amino acids. V lost 3 bases, J lost 1 base, and 11 bases lay in between. The germline CDR1 and CDR2 sequences are LNHDA and SQIVND (reference sequence). This CDR3 is CASSMRGPRTDTQYF. The DNA of the CDR3 is TGTGCCAGTAGTATGCGGGGGCCCCGCACAGATACGCAGTATTTT.

This clone was counted a few times. The chain employs TRBV5-4 and TRBJ1-2; 11 bases agree with TRBD1. Looked up from germline, CDR1 is SGHNT and CDR2 is YYREEE (reference sequence). There are 15 residues in the CDR3. Trimming at V came to 0 bases and at J to 3 bases, leaving 1 base not matched to a gene. CDR3 bases: TGTGCCAGCAGCTTGGGGACAGGGGGCGACTATGGCTACACCTTC. Encoded protein: CASSLGTGGDYGYTF.